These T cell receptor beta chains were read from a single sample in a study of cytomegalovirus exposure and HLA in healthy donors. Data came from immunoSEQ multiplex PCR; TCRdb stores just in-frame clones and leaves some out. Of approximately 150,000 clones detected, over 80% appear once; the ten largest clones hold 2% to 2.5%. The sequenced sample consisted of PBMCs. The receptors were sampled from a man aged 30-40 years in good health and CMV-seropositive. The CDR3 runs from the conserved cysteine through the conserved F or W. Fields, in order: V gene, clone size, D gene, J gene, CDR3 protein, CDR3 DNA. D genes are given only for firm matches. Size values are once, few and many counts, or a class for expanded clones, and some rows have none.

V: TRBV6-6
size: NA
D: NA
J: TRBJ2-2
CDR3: CASSYSSGYTGELFF
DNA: TGTGCCAGCAGTTACTCGTCAGGGTACACCGGGGAGCTGTTTTTT

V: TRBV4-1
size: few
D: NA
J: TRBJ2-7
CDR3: CASSQDPQYEQYF
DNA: TGCGCCAGCAGCCAAGATCCCCAGTACGAGCAGTACTTC

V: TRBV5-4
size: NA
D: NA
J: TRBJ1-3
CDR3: CASSPQGSGNTIYF
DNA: TGTGCCAGCAGCCCCCAGGGGTCTGGAAACACCATATATTTT

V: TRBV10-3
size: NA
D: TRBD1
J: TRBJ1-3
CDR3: CAISDTGGSGNTIYF
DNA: TGTGCCATCAGTGACACAGGGGGCTCGGGAAACACCATATATTTT

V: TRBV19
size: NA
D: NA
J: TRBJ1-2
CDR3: CASSREGVGYGYTF
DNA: TGTGCCAGTAGTCGGGAGGGAGTAGGCTATGGCTACACCTTC

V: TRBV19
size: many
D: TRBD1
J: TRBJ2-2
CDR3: CASSTSPGQGFGELFF
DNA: TGTGCCAGTAGTACCTCTCCGGGACAGGGATTCGGGGAGCTGTTTTTT

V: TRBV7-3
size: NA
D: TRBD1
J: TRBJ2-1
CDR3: CASSLGQGRRYNEQFF
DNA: TGTGCCAGCAGCTTAGGACAGGGAAGGAGATACAATGAGCAGTTCTTC

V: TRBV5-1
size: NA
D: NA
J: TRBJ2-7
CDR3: CASSSGFYEQYF
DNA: TGCGCCAGCAGCTCCGGGTTCTACGAGCAGTACTTC

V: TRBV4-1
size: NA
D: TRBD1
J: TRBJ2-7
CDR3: CASSWGEGQGGREQYF
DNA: TGCGCCAGCAGCTGGGGAGAGGGACAGGGGGGTCGCGAGCAGTACTTC

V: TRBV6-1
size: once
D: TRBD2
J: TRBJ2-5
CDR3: CASKIFSGGEETQYF
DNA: TGTGCCAGCAAAATTTTTAGCGGGGGGGAAGAGACCCAGTACTTC

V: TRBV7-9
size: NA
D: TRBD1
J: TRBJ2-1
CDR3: CASSTGTASLSYNEQFF
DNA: TGTGCCAGCAGCACCGGGACAGCTTCCCTCTCCTACAATGAGCAGTTCTTC

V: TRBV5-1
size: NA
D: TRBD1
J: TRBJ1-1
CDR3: CASSRTGKGDTEAFF
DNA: TGCGCCAGCAGCAGGACAGGGAAGGGGGACACTGAAGCTTTCTTT

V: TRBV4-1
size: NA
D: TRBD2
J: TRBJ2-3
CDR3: CASSQERGGKDTQYF
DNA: TGCGCCAGCAGCCAGGAGCGGGGGGGCAAAGATACGCAGTATTTT

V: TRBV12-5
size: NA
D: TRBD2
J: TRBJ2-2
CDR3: CASGDGGVAGELFF
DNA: TGTGCTAGTGGTGATGGGGGGGTAGCCGGGGAGCTGTTTTTT

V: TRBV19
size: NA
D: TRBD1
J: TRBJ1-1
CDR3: CASSTDRGRDEAFF
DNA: TGTGCCAGTAGTACGGACAGGGGGCGCGATGAAGCTTTCTTT

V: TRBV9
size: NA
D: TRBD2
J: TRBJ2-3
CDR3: CASSASSGGNQITDTQYF
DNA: TGTGCCAGCAGCGCCTCTAGCGGGGGCAACCAAATCACAGATACGCAGTATTTT

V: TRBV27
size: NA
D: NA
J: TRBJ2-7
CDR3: CASSLSPGHEQYF
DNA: TGTGCCAGCAGTTTATCCCCGGGTCACGAGCAGTACTTC